The sequence of this TCR beta chain was determined in a study of identifying expanded T cells in peripheral blood (dated by TCRdb to the late 2010s). Describing the broader study: Technical replicates were generated by sequencing separate aliquots of the same genomic DNA pool, with four replicates compared pairwise.

The research as a whole found: The beta-binomial model significantly reduced the number of clones called differentially abundant and the false-positive rate across all healthy-donor time intervals. Variance in clone template counts between roughly 2-week samples significantly increased with total template count across all healthy donors. The binomial model flagged about 1.3 differentially abundant clones between technical replicates but about 16 over around two weeks and under 25 over about 4 weeks. It was expected by the authors that biological variance in healthy repertoires might increase further over much longer intervals, such as months to years.

No immune events, such as infections, were documented for the healthy donors during the collection period. Blood repertoires from healthy donors were used as a training cohort for calibrating time-dependent variance in a beta-binomial model of differential abundance of T-cell clones. There were about ten healthy donors in the training cohort, of whom 3 were female and 7 were male. An age range of about 29 to 65 years, with an average of 43 years, was recorded for the donors. Whole blood was collected from each healthy donor at three time points spaced about two weeks apart and obtained from a commercial supplier. For immunosequencing, genomic DNA was extracted from unsorted whole blood. As for this clone: It lacks a known antigen. Qualities for individual bases were not recorded, and no much larger clone is one base off.

Including cysteine and phenylalanine, the CDR3 has 14 amino acids. The kept DNA is CDR3 alone, 42 bases in frame from the first base. V lost 5 bases and J lost 9 bases, and the count of bases not matched to a germline gene is 9. The germline V gene (reference sequence) yields SEHNR for CDR1 and FQNEAQ for CDR2. TCRbeta CDR3 regions were profiled by bias-controlled multiplex PCR amplification of genomic DNA with the immunoSEQ Assay. The study's own analysis went as follows. To quantify the absolute abundance of each unique TCRbeta CDR3 region, the sequences were collapsed and filtered. Differential abundance was assessed using a binomial (Fisher-equivalent) model and a beta-binomial model in which time-dependent variance fitted from healthy donors was added. Clones with fewer than 5 combined templates were removed, and a clone was called differentially abundant if the clone's Benjamini-Hochberg FDR was below 0.01. The form v = (b*log(k)+a)^2 was used to model beta-binomial variance as a function of total template count across the two samples. TCRdb stores this immuneACCESS table with in-frame sequences only. Part of the clones is absent; in the studies checked, under half of the shortfall reflects unresolved V genes, and no reason is known for the rest. V and J calls and clone size are as listed in that table; D and trimming were resolved from the DNA. This sample comprises approximately 110,000 clones, 75% to 90% of them detected only once. The ten largest account for about 17% of the sample.

The chain links TRBV7-9 with TRBJ2-5, with TRBD1 identical over 10 junction bases. The material sequenced was blood. The receptor was isolated from a person aged 18 to 75 in good health. The nucleotide sequence is given as TGTGCCAGCAGCGTCCAGACAGGGGGCGAGGCCCAGTACTTC. Its protein product is CASSVQTGGEAQYF.